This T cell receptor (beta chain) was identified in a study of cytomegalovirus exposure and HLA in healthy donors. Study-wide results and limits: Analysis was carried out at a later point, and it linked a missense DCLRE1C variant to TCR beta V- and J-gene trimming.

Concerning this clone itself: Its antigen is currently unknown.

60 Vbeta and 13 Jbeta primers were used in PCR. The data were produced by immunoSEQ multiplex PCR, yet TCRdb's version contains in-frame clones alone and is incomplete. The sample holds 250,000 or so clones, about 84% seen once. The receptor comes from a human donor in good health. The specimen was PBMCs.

The CDR3 DNA sequence: TGTGCCAGCAGCTTGCTAGGGGCGCGAACAGATACGCAGTATTTT. Amino acid sequence: CASSLLGARTDTQYF. The chain couples TRBV5-6 to TRBJ2-3, with a tentative D call TRBD1 (5 bases). CDR3 length equals 15 residues. Per germline, CDR1 SGHDT and CDR2 YYEEEE. The V end lost 1 base, the J end lost 3 bases, and 12 bases lay between the germline ends.